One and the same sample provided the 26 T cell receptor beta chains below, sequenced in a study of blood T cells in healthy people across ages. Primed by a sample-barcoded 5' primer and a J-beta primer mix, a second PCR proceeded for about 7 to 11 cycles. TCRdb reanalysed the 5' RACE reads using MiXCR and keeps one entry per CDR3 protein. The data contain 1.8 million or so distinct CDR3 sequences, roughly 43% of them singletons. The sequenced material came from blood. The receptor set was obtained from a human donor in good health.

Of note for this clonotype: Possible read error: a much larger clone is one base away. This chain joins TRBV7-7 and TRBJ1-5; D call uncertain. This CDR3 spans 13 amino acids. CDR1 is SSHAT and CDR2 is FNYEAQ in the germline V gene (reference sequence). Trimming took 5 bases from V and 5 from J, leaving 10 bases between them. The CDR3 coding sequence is TGTGCCAGCAGCCCCCACGGCCATCAGCCCCAGCATTTT. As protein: CASSPHGHQPQHF.

CDR3 region: CASSPSGALQETQYF. The CDR3 nucleotides read TGTGCCAGCAGCCCTTCAGGGGCCCTCCAAGAGACCCAGTACTTC. The rearrangement links TRBV7-3 to TRBJ2-5, with D perhaps matching TRBD1 (6 bases). The V end was cut by 5 bases, the J end by 1 base, with 14 bases between. This CDR3 contains 15 residues. CDR1 SGHTA and CDR2 FQGTGA come from the germline V gene.

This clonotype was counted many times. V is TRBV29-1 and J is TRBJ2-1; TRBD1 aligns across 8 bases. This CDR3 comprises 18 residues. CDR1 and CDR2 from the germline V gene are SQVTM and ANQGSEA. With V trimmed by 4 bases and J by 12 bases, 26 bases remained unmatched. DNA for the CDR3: TGCAGCGTTGGGACAGGGCCTACTAACAACCTCCGGGGTGGCCGGCAGTTCTTC. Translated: CSVGTGPTNNLRGGRQFF.

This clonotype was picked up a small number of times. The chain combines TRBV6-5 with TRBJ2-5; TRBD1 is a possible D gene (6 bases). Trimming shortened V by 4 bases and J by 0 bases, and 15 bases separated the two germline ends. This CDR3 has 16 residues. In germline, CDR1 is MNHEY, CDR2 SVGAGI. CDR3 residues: CASSSGSGVDQETQYF. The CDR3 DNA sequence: TGTGCCAGCAGTTCAGGGTCAGGGGTTGACCAAGAGACCCAGTACTTC.

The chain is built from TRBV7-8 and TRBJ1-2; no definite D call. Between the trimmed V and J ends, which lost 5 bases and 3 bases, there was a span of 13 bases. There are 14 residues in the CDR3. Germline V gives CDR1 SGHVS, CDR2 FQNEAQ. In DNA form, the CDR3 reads TGTGCCAGCAGCGCCCAAGTTTGGGACTATGGCTACACCTTC. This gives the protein CASSAQVWDYGYTF. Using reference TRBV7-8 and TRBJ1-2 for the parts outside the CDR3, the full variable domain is GAGVSQSPRYKVAKRGQDVALRCDPISGHVSLFWYQQALGQGPEFLTYFQNEAQLDKSGLPSDRFFAERPEGSVSTLKIQRTQQEDSAVYLCASSAQVWDYGYTFGSGTRLTVV.

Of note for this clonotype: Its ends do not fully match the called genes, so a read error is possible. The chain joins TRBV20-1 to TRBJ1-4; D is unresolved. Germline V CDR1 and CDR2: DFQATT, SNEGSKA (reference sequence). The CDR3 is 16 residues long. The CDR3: CSTRGRSAVRGEKLFF. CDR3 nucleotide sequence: TGCAGTACTAGAGGCCGGTCGGCCGTTCGTGGGGAAAAACTGTTTTTT.

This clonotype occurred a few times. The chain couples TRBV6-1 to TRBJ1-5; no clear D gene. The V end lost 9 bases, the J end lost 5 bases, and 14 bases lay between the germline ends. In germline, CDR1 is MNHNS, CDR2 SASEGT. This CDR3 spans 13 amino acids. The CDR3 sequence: CASAWEVHQPQHF. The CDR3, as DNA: TGTGCCAGTGCGTGGGAGGTACATCAGCCCCAGCATTTT.

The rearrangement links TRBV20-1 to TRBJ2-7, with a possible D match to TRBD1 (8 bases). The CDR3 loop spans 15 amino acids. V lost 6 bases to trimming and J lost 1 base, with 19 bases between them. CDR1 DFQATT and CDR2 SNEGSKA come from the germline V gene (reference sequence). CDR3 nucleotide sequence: TGCAGTGCATTAGCTACAGGGGGAGGGTCCTACGAGCAGTACTTC. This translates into CSALATGGGSYEQYF.

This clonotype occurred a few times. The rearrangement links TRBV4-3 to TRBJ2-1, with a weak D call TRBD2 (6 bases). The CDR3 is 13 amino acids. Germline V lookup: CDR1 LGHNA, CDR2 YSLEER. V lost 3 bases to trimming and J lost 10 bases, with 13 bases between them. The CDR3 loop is CASSHPGVQEQFF. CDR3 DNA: TGCGCCAGCAGCCACCCGGGAGTACAAGAGCAGTTCTTC.

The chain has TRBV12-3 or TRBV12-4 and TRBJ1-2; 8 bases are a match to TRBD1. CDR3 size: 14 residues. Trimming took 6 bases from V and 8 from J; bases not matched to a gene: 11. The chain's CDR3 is CASSRDRWEGGYTF. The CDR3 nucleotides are TGTGCCAGCAGCCGGGACAGGTGGGAAGGAGGCTACACCTTC.

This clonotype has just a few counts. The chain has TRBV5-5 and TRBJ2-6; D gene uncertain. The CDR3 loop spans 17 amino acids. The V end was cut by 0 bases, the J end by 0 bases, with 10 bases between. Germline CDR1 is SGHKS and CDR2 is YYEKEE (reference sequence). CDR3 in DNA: TGTGCCAGCAGCTTGGATTCCCTTCGCTCTGGGGCCAACGTCCTGACTTTC. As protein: CASSLDSLRSGANVLTF.

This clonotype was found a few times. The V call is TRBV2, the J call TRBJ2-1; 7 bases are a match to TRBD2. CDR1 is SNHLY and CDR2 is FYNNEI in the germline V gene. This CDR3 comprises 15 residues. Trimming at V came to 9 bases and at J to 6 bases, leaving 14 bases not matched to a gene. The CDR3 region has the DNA TGTGCCAGTGGGGGGGGGTCCGCCTGGCGCAATGAGCAGTTCTTC. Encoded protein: CASGGGSAWRNEQFF.

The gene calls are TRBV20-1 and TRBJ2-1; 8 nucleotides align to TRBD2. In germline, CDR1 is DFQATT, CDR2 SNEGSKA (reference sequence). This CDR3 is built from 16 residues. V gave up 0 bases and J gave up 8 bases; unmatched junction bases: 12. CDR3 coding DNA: TGCAGTGCTAGAGATCCCCCCAGCGGGGGTTGGTATGAGCAGTTCTTC. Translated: CSARDPPSGGWYEQFF.

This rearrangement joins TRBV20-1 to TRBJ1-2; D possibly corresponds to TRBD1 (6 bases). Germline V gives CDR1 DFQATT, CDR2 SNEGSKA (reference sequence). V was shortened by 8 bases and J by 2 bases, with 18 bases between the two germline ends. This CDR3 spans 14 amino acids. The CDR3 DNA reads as TGCAGTCCCCTTAAGGGGGGGGGCAACTATGGCTACACCTTC. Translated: CSPLKGGGNYGYTF.

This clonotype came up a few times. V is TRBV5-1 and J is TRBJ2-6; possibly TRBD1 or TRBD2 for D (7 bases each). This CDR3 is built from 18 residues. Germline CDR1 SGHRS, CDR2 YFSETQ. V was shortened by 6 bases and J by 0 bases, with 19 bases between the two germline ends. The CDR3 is CASTGEGAISSGANVLTF. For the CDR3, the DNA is TGCGCCAGCACCGGGGAGGGGGCAATTAGCTCTGGGGCCAACGTCCTGACTTTC. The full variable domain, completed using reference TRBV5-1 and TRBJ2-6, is KAGVTQTPRYLIKTRGQQVTLSCSPISGHRSVSWYQQTPGQGLQFLFEYFSETQRNKGNFPGRFSGRQFSNSRSEMNVSTLELGDSALYLCASTGEGAISSGANVLTFGAGSRLTVL.

CDR3 in DNA: TGTGCCAGCAGCCACCCAGGACAGGGTGTGGATACGCAGTATTTT. Its protein is CASSHPGQGVDTQYF. This chain links TRBV7-8 with TRBJ2-3, with 8 bases fitting TRBD1. CDR1 and CDR2 (germline): SGHVS, FQNEAQ. The junction had 10 bases not matched to a gene; V was cut back by 5 bases and J by 6 bases. This CDR3 has 15 amino acids.

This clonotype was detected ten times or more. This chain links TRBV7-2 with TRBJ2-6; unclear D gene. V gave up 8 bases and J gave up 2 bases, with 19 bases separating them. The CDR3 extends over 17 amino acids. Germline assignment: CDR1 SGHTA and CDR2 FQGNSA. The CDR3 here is CASSGLIGPAGANVLTF. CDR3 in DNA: TGTGCCAGCTCTGGTTTAATTGGGCCGGCTGGGGCCAACGTCCTGACTTTC.

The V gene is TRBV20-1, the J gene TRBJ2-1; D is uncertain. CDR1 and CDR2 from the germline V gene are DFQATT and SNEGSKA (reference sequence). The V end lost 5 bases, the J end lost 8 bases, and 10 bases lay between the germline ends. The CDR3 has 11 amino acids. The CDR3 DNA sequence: TGCAGTGCTGAGAGACTCCATGAGCAGTTCTTC. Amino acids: CSAERLHEQFF.

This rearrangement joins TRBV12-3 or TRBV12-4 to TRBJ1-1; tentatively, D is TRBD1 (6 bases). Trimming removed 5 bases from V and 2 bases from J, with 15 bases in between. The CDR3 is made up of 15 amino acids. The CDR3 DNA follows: TGTGCCAGCAGTAGCCGGCGGGACACCAACACTGAAGCTTTCTTT. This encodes CASSSRRDTNTEAFF.

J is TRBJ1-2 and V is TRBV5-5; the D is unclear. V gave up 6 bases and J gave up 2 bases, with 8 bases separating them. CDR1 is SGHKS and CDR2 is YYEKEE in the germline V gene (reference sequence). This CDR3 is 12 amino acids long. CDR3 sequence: CASISGNYGYTF. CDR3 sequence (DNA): TGTGCCAGCATTTCCGGGAACTATGGCTACACCTTC.

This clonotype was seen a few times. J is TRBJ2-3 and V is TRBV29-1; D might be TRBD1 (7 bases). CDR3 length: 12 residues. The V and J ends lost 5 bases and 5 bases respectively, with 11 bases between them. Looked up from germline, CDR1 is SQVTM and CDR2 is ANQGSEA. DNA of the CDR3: TGCAGCGTTCAGGGGGGTCAAGATACGCAGTATTTT. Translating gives CSVQGGQDTQYF.

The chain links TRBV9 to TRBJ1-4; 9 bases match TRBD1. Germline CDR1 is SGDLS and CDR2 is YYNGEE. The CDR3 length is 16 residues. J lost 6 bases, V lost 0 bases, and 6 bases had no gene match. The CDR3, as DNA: TGTGCCAGCAGCGTAGCTTTACGGACAGGGGATGAAAAACTGTTTTTT. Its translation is CASSVALRTGDEKLFF.

CDR3 sequence: CASSLIIRGPAEAFF. The CDR3 DNA is TGTGCCAGCAGCTTAATCATCAGGGGTCCCGCTGAAGCTTTCTTT. The chain carries TRBV7-3 and TRBJ1-1; D may be TRBD1 (6 bases). CDR3 length: 15 residues. The ends were cut back, 1 base at V and 6 bases at J, with 15 bases in the middle. Germline lookup yields CDR1 SGHTA and CDR2 FQGTGA.

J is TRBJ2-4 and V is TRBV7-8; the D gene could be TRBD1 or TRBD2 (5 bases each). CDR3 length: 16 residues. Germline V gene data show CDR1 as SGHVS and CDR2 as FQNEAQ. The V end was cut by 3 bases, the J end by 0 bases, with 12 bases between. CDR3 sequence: CASSFRPGAAKNIQYF. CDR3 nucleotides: TGTGCCAGCAGCTTCCGTCCCGGGGCAGCCAAAAACATTCAGTACTTC.

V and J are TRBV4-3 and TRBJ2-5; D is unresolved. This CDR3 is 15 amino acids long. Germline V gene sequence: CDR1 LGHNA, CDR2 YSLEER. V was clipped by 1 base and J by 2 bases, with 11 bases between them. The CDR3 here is CASSQGRLLQETQYF. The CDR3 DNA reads TGCGCCAGCAGCCAAGGACGACTCTTACAAGAGACCCAGTACTTC.

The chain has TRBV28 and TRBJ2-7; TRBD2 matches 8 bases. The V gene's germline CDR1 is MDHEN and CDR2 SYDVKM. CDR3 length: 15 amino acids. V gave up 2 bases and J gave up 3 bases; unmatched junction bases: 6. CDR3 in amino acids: CASSLITGGVYEQYF. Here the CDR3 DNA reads TGTGCCAGCAGTTTAATTACGGGAGGGGTCTACGAGCAGTACTTC.